The entry below describes one T cell receptor (beta chain). Its antigen is not known. The sample originates from a study of shared clonotypes between healthy human individuals. Overall study results and limits: It was only blood that was sampled, and tissue repertoires likely differ. Although depth was large, rarefaction showed that sequencing of the sorted subsets was incomplete. About 5% of naive CD4 clonotypes were shared across four donors.

Using immunoSEQ multiplex PCR, the repertoire was profiled, and TCRdb retains in-frame clones only, with some absent. The table records hundreds of thousands of clones, roughly 96% of them present only once. Terminally differentiated effector memory CD45RA+ cells were left out of the naive CD8 fraction, which was CD45RO-negative and positively selected for CCR7. Sequencing was performed on naive CD8+ T cells sorted from blood. This sequence was found in a woman aged 25 to 39 in good health.

The chain's CDR3 is CSAWGSPLHF. The CDR3 region has the DNA TGCAGTGCTTGGGGTTCACCCCTCCACTTT. The rearrangement uses TRBV20-1 and TRBJ1-6; D is unclear. This CDR3 is 10 amino acids long. Germline-derived CDR1 and CDR2 are DFQATT and SNEGSKA (reference sequence). V gave up 5 bases and J gave up 9 bases, with 5 bases separating them.